This entry lists 16 T cell receptor beta chains sequenced from one sample in a study of blood T cell repertoires in COVID-19. Only in-frame clones appear in the TCRdb table, and some are missing; sequencing was by immunoSEQ multiplex PCR. The sample contains 120,000 to 150,000 clones, approximately 88% of which appear only once. Sample: peripheral blood. The receptors were sampled from a man aged 55 to 69 with active or convalescent COVID-19.

V usage is TRBV27 and J usage is TRBJ1-1, with D possibly TRBD1 on 5 matching bases. This CDR3 has 13 residues. Germline V CDR1 and CDR2: MNHEY, SMNVEV (reference sequence). Trimming left V 3 bases short and J 4 bases short, with 9 bases between. The CDR3, as DNA: TGTGCCAGCAGTTTGGGGGGGGGCACTGAAGCTTTCTTT. Protein sequence: CASSLGGGTEAFF.

The V call is TRBV18, the J call TRBJ1-2; 8 bases map to TRBD1. The CDR3 covers 16 residues. The V segment lost 0 bases and the J segment 7 bases; nucleotides outside the gene matches: 10. Germline V gene lookup returns CDR1 KGHSH and CDR2 LQKENI. For the CDR3, the DNA is TGTGCCAGCTCACCACCGAGGACAGGGAGTCTTAGTGGCTACACCTTC. Protein product: CASSPPRTGSLSGYTF.

The rearrangement joins TRBV19 to TRBJ2-1, with 11 positions matching TRBD1. The germline V gene encodes CDR1 LNHDA and CDR2 SQIVND (reference sequence). V shed 9 bases and J 2 bases; nucleotides not matched to a gene: 6. This CDR3 has 15 amino acids. The CDR3 DNA sequence: TGTGCCAGCAAGCAGGGACAGGGGGCCTACAATGAGCAGTTCTTC. This encodes CASKQGQGAYNEQFF.

The chain employs TRBV18 and TRBJ2-3, with D possibly being TRBD1 (6 bases). CDR1 is KGHSH, CDR2 LQKENI, per germline. With 7 bases removed from V and 2 bases from J, the gap between germline ends came to 13 bases. This CDR3 has 14 residues. CDR3 in DNA: TGTGCCAGCTGGGGGCCGGACGACACAGATACGCAGTATTTT. Amino acids: CASWGPDDTDTQYF.

The V and J genes are TRBV4-1 and TRBJ1-6; 8 bases agree with TRBD1. Germline CDR1 reads MGHRA; CDR2 reads YSYEKL. V was pared by 3 bases and J by 7 bases, with 5 bases of the junction left unmatched. This CDR3 has 15 amino acids. The chain's CDR3 is CASSQAGGRNSPLHF. DNA for the CDR3: TGCGCCAGCAGCCAGGCAGGGGGCAGGAATTCACCCCTCCACTTT.

This clone showed up just a few times. V gene TRBV5-1 combines with J gene TRBJ1-1; TRBD1 might be the D (6 bases). The germline CDR1 and CDR2 sequences are SGHRS and YFSETQ. V dropped 0 bases and J dropped 9 bases, with 15 bases sitting between them. There are 14 residues in the CDR3. CDR3 DNA sequence: TGCGCCAGCAGCTTGGATCCCGGGACACCAAAAGCTTTCTTT. It specifies CASSLDPGTPKAFF.

The chain couples TRBV28 to TRBJ2-6; D possibly corresponds to TRBD1 (5 bases). The CDR3 is 15 residues long. The germline V gene encodes CDR1 MDHEN and CDR2 SYDVKM. The germline V and J ends were trimmed by 5 bases and 4 bases, with 12 bases remaining between them. The DNA for the CDR3 is TGTGCCAGCAGTACCAGACAGTCCGGGGCCAACGTCCTGACTTTC. Translated, it gives CASSTRQSGANVLTF.

The chain links TRBV19 to TRBJ1-5, with D perhaps matching TRBD1 (5 bases). The CDR3 is made up of 15 amino acids. CDR1 and CDR2 from the germline V gene are LNHDA and SQIVND (reference sequence). Deletions cut 7 bases from V and 1 base from J, with 14 bases between. The CDR3 protein is CASNVGHKSNQPQHF. The CDR3 DNA reads as TGTGCCAGTAACGTCGGACACAAAAGCAATCAGCCCCAGCATTTT.

The V and J genes are TRBV4-3 and TRBJ2-1, with D possibly being TRBD1 (6 bases). The CDR3 extends over 12 amino acids. Per germline, CDR1 LGHNA and CDR2 YSLEER. Trimming shortened V by 4 bases and J by 9 bases, and 10 bases separated the two germline ends. The CDR3 reads CASSRGGSEQFF. For the CDR3, the DNA is TGCGCCAGCAGCCGAGGGGGAAGTGAGCAGTTCTTC.

J is TRBJ2-1 and V is TRBV5-1, with D possibly being TRBD1 (6 bases). Trimming took off 0 bases at V and 2 bases at J, with 9 bases between the two ends. Germline V lookup: CDR1 SGHRS, CDR2 YFSETQ. CDR3 size: 15 residues. The CDR3, as DNA: TGCGCCAGCAGCTTGGGTGGACAGACCTACAATGAGCAGTTCTTC. Its translation is CASSLGGQTYNEQFF.

The V gene is TRBV14, the J gene TRBJ2-7; TRBD1 matches at 11 bases. The CDR3 covers 15 residues. Trimming removed 4 bases from V and 3 bases from J; junction bases left unmatched: 5. Per germline, CDR1 SGHDN and CDR2 FVKESK. The CDR3 protein is CASSPTDRGLYEQYF. The CDR3 nucleotides read TGTGCCAGCAGCCCGACGGACAGGGGGCTCTACGAGCAGTACTTC. Using reference TRBV14 and TRBJ2-7 for the parts outside the CDR3, the full variable domain is EAGVTQFPSHSVIEKGQTVTLRCDPISGHDNLYWYRRVMGKEIKFLLHFVKESKQDESGMPNNRFLAERTGGTYSTLKVQPAELEDSGVYFCASSPTDRGLYEQYFGPGTRLTVT.

The chain carries TRBV28 and TRBJ2-1; D remains unclear. Germline CDR1 reads MDHEN; CDR2 reads SYDVKM. V lost 3 bases and J lost 6, with 9 bases in between. The CDR3 consists of 13 residues. The CDR3 loop is CASSLLWANEQFF. Here the CDR3 DNA reads TGTGCCAGCAGTTTGCTGTGGGCCAATGAGCAGTTCTTC.

As regards this clone: This sample includes further DNA sequences coding for the same CDR3. The chain links TRBV5-1 to TRBJ1-1; D gene unclear. The V end was cut by 0 bases, the J end by 1 base, with 4 bases between. Germline CDR1 is SGHRS and CDR2 is YFSETQ. This CDR3 comprises 13 residues. The CDR3 DNA reads as TGCGCCAGCAGCTTGGCAGGGAACACTGAAGCTTTCTTT. The encoded protein is CASSLAGNTEAFF.

The CDR3 reads CAWRRGHWDEKLFF. The CDR3 bases are TGTGCCTGGAGGCGGGGGCATTGGGATGAAAAACTGTTTTTT. This chain links TRBV30 with TRBJ1-4, with a possible D match to TRBD1 (6 bases). The length of the CDR3 is 14 residues. Germline V lookup: CDR1 GTSNPN, CDR2 SVGIG (reference sequence). Between the trimmed V and J ends, which lost 3 bases and 6 bases, there was a span of 14 bases.

V and J are TRBV4-1 and TRBJ2-7; D uncertain. The CDR3 loop spans 14 amino acids. The germline V gene has CDR1 MGHRA and CDR2 YSYEKL. V gave up 1 base and J gave up 2 bases, with 9 bases separating them. The CDR3 sequence is CASSQGLLPYEQYF. The CDR3 nucleotides are TGCGCCAGCAGCCAAGGGCTTTTGCCCTACGAGCAGTACTTC.

The chain combines TRBV28 with TRBJ1-4; 7 positions match TRBD1. The V segment lost 8 bases and the J segment 8 bases; nucleotides outside the gene matches: 5. Germline CDR1 and CDR2: MDHEN and SYDVKM. The CDR3 spans 12 residues. In nucleotides, the CDR3 is TGTGCCAGCCAACAGGGGCGGGAAAAACTGTTTTTT. This codes for CASQQGREKLFF. The variable domain in full, completed from reference TRBV28 and TRBJ1-4, reads DVKVTQSSRYLVKRTGEKVFLECVQDMDHENMFWYRQDPGLGLRLIYFSYDVKMKEKGDIPEGYSVSREKKERFSLILESASTNQTSMYLCASQQGREKLFFGSGTQLSVL.